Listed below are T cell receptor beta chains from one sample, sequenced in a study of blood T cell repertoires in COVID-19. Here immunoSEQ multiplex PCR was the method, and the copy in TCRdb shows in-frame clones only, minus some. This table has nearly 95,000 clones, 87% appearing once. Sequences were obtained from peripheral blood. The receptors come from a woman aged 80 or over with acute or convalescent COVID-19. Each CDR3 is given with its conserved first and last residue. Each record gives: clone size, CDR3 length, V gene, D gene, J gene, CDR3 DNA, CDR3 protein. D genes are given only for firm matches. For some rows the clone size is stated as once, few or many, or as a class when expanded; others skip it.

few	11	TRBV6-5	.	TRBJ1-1	TGTGCCAGCAGTTACTTCGGTGAAGCTTTCTTT	CASSYFGEAFF
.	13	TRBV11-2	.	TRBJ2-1	TGTGCCAGCAGTTCCGGGACCTACAATGAGCAGTTCTTC	CASSSGTYNEQFF
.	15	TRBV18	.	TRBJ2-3	TGTGCCAGCTCACCACTAGCGGTGACCACAGATACGCAGTATTTT	CASSPLAVTTDTQYF
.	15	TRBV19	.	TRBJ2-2	TGTGCCAGCAAGGTTCAGGGGCTTGGCGCCGGGGAGCTGTTTTTT	CASKVQGLGAGELFF
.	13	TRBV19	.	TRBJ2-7	TGTGCCAGTAGTATCTCACTAACCTACGAGCAGTACTTC	CASSISLTYEQYF
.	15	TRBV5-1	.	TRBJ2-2	TGCGCCAGCAGCTTGGACAGGCTGAACACCGGGGAGCTGTTTTTT	CASSLDRLNTGELFF
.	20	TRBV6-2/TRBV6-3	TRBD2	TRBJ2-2	TGTGCCAGCAGTTACTCACAGGGACTAGCGGGCTACGCGAACACCGGGGAGCTGTTTTTT	CASSYSQGLAGYANTGELFF
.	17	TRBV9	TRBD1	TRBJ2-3	TGTGCCAGCAGCGTATATTCGACAGGGTCTGTCGCAGATACGCAGTATTTT	CASSVYSTGSVADTQYF
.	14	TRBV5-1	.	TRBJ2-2	TGCGCCAGCAGACTAGCTTTGGGCACCGGGGAGCTGTTTTTT	CASRLALGTGELFF
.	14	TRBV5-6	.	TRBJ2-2	TGTGCCAGCAGCTTGGGACTGGCCACCGGGGAGCTGTTTTTT	CASSLGLATGELFF
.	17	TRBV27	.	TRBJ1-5	TGTGCCAGCAGTCCCCTGGGGGGGGCCCTTAGCAATCAGCCCCAGCATTTT	CASSPLGGALSNQPQHF
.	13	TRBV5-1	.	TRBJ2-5	TGCGCCAGCAGCTTGGAAAGTACGGGGACCCAGTACTTC	CASSLESTGTQYF
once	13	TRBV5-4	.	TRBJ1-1	TGTGCCAGCAGCCGACTGCAGAACACTGAAGCTTTCTTT	CASSRLQNTEAFF
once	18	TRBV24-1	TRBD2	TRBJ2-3	TGTGCCACCAGTGAGATCAAAGGCAGGACTAGGCGCACAGATACGCAGTATTTT	CATSEIKGRTRRTDTQYF
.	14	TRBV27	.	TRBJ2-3	TGTGCCAGCAGTGCCAGGATTAGCACAGATACGCAGTATTTT	CASSARISTDTQYF
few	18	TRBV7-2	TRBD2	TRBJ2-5	TGTGCCAGCAGCTTAGTACTAGCGGGGGACCCCCAGGGAGAGACCCAGTACTTC	CASSLVLAGDPQGETQYF
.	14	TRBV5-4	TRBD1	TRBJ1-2	TGTGCCAGCAGCTCCCCACAGGGGGCTCGTGGCTACACCTTC	CASSSPQGARGYTF
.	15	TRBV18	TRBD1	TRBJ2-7	TGTGCCAGCTCACCTCCGGGACAGGCGTTGTACGAGCAGTACTTC	CASSPPGQALYEQYF
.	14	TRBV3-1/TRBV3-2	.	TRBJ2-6	TGTGCCAGCAGCCAGATGACAGGGGCCAACGTCCTGACTTTC	CASSQMTGANVLTF
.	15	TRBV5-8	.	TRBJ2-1	TGTGCCAGCAGCTTAGGCCTGCGGGACGACAATGAGCAGTTCTTC	CASSLGLRDDNEQFF
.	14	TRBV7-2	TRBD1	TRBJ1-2	TGTGCCAGCAGCCAACGAGGGGGCTTCCCTGGCTACACCTTC	CASSQRGGFPGYTF
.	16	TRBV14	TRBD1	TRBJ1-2	TGTGCCAGCAGCCTTCACTTCGGACAGGGTGACTATGGCTACACCTTC	CASSLHFGQGDYGYTF
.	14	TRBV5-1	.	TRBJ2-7	TGCGCCAGCAGCTTGGCTGGAGATGGGGCCGAGCAGTACTTC	CASSLAGDGAEQYF
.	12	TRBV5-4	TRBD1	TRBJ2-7	TGTGCCAGCAGCGCTCAGGGGGACGAGCAGTACTTC	CASSAQGDEQYF
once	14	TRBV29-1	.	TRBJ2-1	TGCAGCGTTGAATCGGGGTACTCCTACAATGAGCAGTTCTTC	CSVESGYSYNEQFF
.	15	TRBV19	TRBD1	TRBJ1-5	TGTGCCAGTAGTATGGCCAGGGGGCAGCGACAGCCCCAGCATTTT	CASSMARGQRQPQHF
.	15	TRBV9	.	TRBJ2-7	TGTGCCAGCAGCGTAGGGAGCAGGGGGGCCTACGAGCAGTACTTC	CASSVGSRGAYEQYF
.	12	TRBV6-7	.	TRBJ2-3	TGTGCCAGCAGCCCAGGAGGAGATACGCAGTATTTT	CASSPGGDTQYF
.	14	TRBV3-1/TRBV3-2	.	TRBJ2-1	TGTGCCAGCAAGGGGGGGCCCATCGACAATGAGCAGTTCTTC	CASKGGPIDNEQFF
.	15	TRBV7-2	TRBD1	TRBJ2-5	TGTGCCAGCAGCTCTGTGGGGGACAGCCAAGAGACCCAGTACTTC	CASSSVGDSQETQYF
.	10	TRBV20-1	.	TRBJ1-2	TGCAGTGCCCAAGGGGCTGGCTACACCTTC	CSAQGAGYTF
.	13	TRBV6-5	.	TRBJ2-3	TGTGCCATTTGGAGGGGAAACACAGATACGCAGTATTTT	CAIWRGNTDTQYF
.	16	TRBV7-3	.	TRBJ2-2	TGTGCCAGCAGCTTAGTAGGAGGGCTGGCCACCGGGGAGCTGTTTTTT	CASSLVGGLATGELFF
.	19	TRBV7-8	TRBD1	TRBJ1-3	TGTGCCAGCAGCTTGGGGGACAGTCGGGGCATCGGGTCTGGAAACACCATATATTTT	CASSLGDSRGIGSGNTIYF
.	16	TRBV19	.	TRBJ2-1	TGTGCCAGTAGTATTTACGGGCGGGGCCTAGAGAATGAGCAGTTCTTC	CASSIYGRGLENEQFF
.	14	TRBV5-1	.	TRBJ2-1	TGCGCCAGCAGCTTGGAGCACTCCTACAATGAGCAGTTCTTC	CASSLEHSYNEQFF
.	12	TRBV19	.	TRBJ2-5	TGTGCCAGTAGCCACGAGCGGGAGACCCAGTACTTC	CASSHERETQYF
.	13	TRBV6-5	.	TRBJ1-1	TGTGCCAGCGGAACAGTGGTGAACACTGAAGCTTTCTTT	CASGTVVNTEAFF
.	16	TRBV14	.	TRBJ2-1	TGTGCCAGCAGCCAAAAGCCCCGAACAGGGGAGGTTGGGCAGTTCTTC	CASSQKPRTGEVGQFF
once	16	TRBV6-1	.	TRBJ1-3	TGTGCCAGCAGCGAAGGGGGAGGCGCGGGCGGAAACACCATATATTTT	CASSEGGGAGGNTIYF
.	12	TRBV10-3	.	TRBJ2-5	TGTGCCATCAGTGATATGAGGGAGACCCAGTACTTC	CAISDMRETQYF
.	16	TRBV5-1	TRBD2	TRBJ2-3	TGCGCCAGCAGCTTGGTGGCGGGGGGGACCACAGATACGCAGTATTTT	CASSLVAGGTTDTQYF
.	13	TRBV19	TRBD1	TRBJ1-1	TGTGCCATCCACGGGACAGGGGTCACTGAAGCTTTCTTT	CAIHGTGVTEAFF
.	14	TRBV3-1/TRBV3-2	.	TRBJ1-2	TGTGCCAGCAGCCAAGATCGCGCAGGCTACGACTACACCTTC	CASSQDRAGYDYTF
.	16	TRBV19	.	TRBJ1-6	TGTGCCAGTAGCAATCAGGGGATCTCCTATAATTCACCCCTCCACTTT	CASSNQGISYNSPLHF
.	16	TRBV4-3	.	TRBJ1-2	TGCGCCAGCAGCCAGGTTGGGAGGGTCTCTAACTATGGCTACACCTTC	CASSQVGRVSNYGYTF
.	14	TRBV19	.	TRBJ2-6	TGTGCCAGTAGTACAGGGATCGGGGCCAACGTCCTGACTTTC	CASSTGIGANVLTF
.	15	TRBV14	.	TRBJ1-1	TGTGCCAGCAGCACACAACAGGGATTCAACGGTGAAGCTTTCTTT	CASSTQQGFNGEAFF
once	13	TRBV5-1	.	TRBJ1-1	TGCGCCAGCAGCTTTGGGGCGAACACTGAAGCTTTCTTT	CASSFGANTEAFF
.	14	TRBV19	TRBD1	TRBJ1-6	TGTGCCAGTAGTATGGGACAGCTGAATTCACCCCTCCACTTT	CASSMGQLNSPLHF
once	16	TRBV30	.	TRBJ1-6	TGTGCCTGGAGGGAGACAGGCGAATCCTATAATTCACCCCTCCACTTT	CAWRETGESYNSPLHF